A single sample gave rise to the 5 T cell receptor beta chains below, sequenced in a study of shared clonotypes between healthy human individuals. Generated by immunoSEQ multiplex PCR, the TCRdb table keeps only in-frame clones and is missing some. The data show about 2.4 million clones, over 85% seen once. The specimen was naive CD4+ T cells from PBMCs. Subset noted: CD45RA+ positively selected. These receptors came from a young man in good health. Some clones in this sample may be carry-over from other donors' samples.

The chain links TRBV7-6 to TRBJ2-1, with a tentative D call TRBD2 (5 bases). The CDR3 is 16 residues long. Trimming stripped 2 bases from V and 2 bases from J, with 13 bases between. Germline-derived CDR1 and CDR2 are SGHVS and FNYEAQ. CDR3 residues: CASSLFSLAAYNEQFF. The CDR3 coding sequence is TGTGCCAGCAGCTTATTTAGCCTAGCCGCCTACAATGAGCAGTTCTTC.

The V and J genes are TRBV6-5 and TRBJ1-4; D is possibly TRBD1 (5 bases). This CDR3 is 16 amino acids long. V was cut by 0 bases and J by 10 bases, with 18 bases left in between. Germline V gene sequence: CDR1 MNHEY, CDR2 SVGAGI. The CDR3 region has the DNA TGTGCCAGCAGTTACTCGATCTCCGCGGGGACCAGAAAACTGTTTTTT. It encodes CASSYSISAGTRKLFF.

The genes are TRBV6-4 and TRBJ1-5; 9 bases align to TRBD1. V shed 6 bases, J shed 7 bases, and the junction held 13 bases outside the gene matches. The CDR3 runs to 16 residues. The germline CDR1 and CDR2 sequences are MRHNA and SNTAGT. The CDR3 sequence: CASRKSGTGFDQPQHF. The CDR3 DNA reads as TGTGCCAGCAGAAAATCCGGGACAGGGTTCGACCAGCCCCAGCATTTT.

Notes on this clone: The identical CDR3 is also encoded by other nucleotide sequences in the sample. This sequence joins TRBV15 and TRBJ1-2; D ambiguous. CDR3 size: 12 residues. Germline CDR1 LNHNV, CDR2 YYDKDF (reference sequence). V shed 0 bases and J shed 2 bases, with 1 base lying between them. Here the CDR3 DNA reads TGTGCCACCAGCAGAGAGAACTATGGCTACACCTTC. Translation: CATSRENYGYTF. The whole variable domain, filled in from reference TRBV15 and TRBJ1-2, reads DAMVIQNPRYQVTQFGKPVTLSCSQTLNHNVMYWYQQKSSQAPKLLFHYYDKDFNNEADTPDNFQSRRPNTSFCFLDIRSPGLGDTAMYLCATSRENYGYTFGSGTRLTVV.

The gene calls are TRBV7-2 and TRBJ1-1; the D gene is possibly TRBD1 (5 bases). The CDR3 is 15 residues long. Germline V CDR1 and CDR2: SGHTA, FQGNSA. The ends were cut back, 2 bases at V and 1 base at J, with 11 bases in the middle. CDR3 DNA: TGTGCCAGCAGCTTATTGGGGCAAAGGAACACTGAAGCTTTCTTT. This translates into CASSLLGQRNTEAFF.